The T cell receptor (beta chain) described here comes from a study of shared clonotypes between healthy human individuals. Data came from immunoSEQ multiplex PCR; TCRdb stores just in-frame clones and leaves some out. The sample lists more than 400,000 clones, less than 96% occurring once. V dropped 2 bases and J dropped 0; count of bases not matched to a gene: 3. This CDR3 has 17 residues. Per germline, CDR1 LNHDA and CDR2 SQIVND (reference sequence). This clonotype originated in a woman in her twenties or thirties in good health. The genes are TRBV19 and TRBJ2-3; 12 positions agree with TRBD2. The source material was naive CD4+ T cells sorted from blood. Described subset: CD45RA+ positively selected. The CDR3 reads CASSITGTSGSTDTQYF. The DNA of the CDR3 is TGTGCCAGTAGTATAACCGGGACTAGCGGGAGCACAGATACGCAGTATTTT.